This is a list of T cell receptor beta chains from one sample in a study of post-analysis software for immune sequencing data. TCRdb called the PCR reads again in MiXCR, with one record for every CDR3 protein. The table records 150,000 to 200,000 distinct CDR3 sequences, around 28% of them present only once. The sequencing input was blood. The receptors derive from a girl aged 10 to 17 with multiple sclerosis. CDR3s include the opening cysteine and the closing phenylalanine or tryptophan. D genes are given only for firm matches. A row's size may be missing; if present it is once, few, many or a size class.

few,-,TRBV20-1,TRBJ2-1,TGCAGTGCGACGGGCTACCAGGAGGATGAGCAGTTCTTC,CSATGYQEDEQFF
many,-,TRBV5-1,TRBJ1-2,TGCGCCAGCAGCCCCAGGACGGCATCTAACTATGGCTACACCTTC,CASSPRTASNYGYTF
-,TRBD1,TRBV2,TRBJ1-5,TGTGCCAGCCGAAGGGATCGAGGGACAGGGGGTCAGCATTTT,CASRRDRGTGGQHF
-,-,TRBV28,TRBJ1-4,TGTGCCAGCAGTTCCCGGGACTTACGAAATGAAAAACTGTTTTTT,CASSSRDLRNEKLFF
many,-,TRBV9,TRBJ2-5,TGTGCCAGCAGCCACGCAGAGGAAGGGGAGAGCCAAGAGACCCAGTACTTC,CASSHAEEGESQETQYF
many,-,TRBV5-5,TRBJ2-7,TGTGCCAGCAGCTTGGAAGGGGAAGTCTACGAGCAGTACTTC,CASSLEGEVYEQYF
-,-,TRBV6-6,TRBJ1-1,TGTGCCAGCAGTTACTCGGACACCCACACTGAAGCTTTCTTT,CASSYSDTHTEAFF
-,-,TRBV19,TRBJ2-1,TGTGCCAGTAGTATGGGTAGGTCCTACAATGAGCAGTTCTTC,CASSMGRSYNEQFF
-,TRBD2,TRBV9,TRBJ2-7,TGTGCCAGCAGCGAGGGACTAGCGGGAGCAGGGTACGAGCAGTACTTC,CASSEGLAGAGYEQYF
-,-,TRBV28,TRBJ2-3,TGTGCCAGCAGTTATCTGGGACGAAACGCAGATACGCAGTATTTT,CASSYLGRNADTQYF
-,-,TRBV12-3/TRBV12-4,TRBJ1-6,TGTGCCAGCAGTTACACAGGGCCGGATTCACCCCTCCACTTT,CASSYTGPDSPLHF
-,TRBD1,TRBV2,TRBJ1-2,TGTGCCAGCAGCCAGACAGGGGAGATGAAGGGCTACACCTTC,CASSQTGEMKGYTF
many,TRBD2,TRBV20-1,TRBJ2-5,TGCAGTGCTGTCCCTCTAGCGGGAGGGCCAAGGGAGACCCAGTACTTC,CSAVPLAGGPRETQYF
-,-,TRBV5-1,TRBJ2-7,TGCGCCAGCAGCTTAAATAACCCTTCCAACGAGCAGTACTTC,CASSLNNPSNEQYF
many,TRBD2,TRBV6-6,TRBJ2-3,TGTGCCTGTCGGGGGGCGGGAGGGTTTACGCAGTATTTT,CACRGAGGFTQYF
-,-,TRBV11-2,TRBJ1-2,TGTGCCAGCAGCCCCACAGCTTATGCCCAGAACTATGGCTGCACCTTC,CASSPTAYAQNYGCTF
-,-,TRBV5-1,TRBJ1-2,TGCGCCAGCAGCTTGGGGCGGCTTAACTACTATGGCTACACCTTC,CASSLGRLNYYGYTF
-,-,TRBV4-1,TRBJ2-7,TGCGCCAGCAGCCAGGATGGACGGTACGAGCAGTACTTC,CASSQDGRYEQYF
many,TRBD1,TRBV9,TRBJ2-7,TGTGCCAGCAGCGAGACCGGGACAGGCGGCTACGAGCAGTACTTC,CASSETGTGGYEQYF
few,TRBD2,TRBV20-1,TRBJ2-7,TGCAGTGCTAGAGACATTGCGGGAGGCTACAATGAGCAGTACTTC,CSARDIAGGYNEQYF
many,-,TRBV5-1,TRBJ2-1,TGCGCCAGCAGCTTGTTTTCCCCTAAGAATGAGCAGTTCTTC,CASSLFSPKNEQFF
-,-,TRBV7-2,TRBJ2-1,TGTGCCAGCAGCTTGGGGCGTCATGAGCAGTTCTTC,CASSLGRHEQFF
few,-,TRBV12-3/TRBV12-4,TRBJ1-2,TGTGCCAGCACTAATAACTATGGCTACACCTTC,CASTNNYGYTF
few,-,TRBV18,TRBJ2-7,TGTGCCAGCTCACCAGGAGGGAGGCCGCCCTCCGGCTACGACGAGCAGTACTTC,CASSPGGRPPSGYDEQYF
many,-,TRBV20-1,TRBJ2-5,TGCAGTGCCAGCGGTCCAAAATCAGGCAGGTACTTC,CSASGPKSGRYF
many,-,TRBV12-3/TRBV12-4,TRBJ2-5,TGTGCCAGCAGTTTCGCCGGGTCAGAGACCCAGTACTTC,CASSFAGSETQYF
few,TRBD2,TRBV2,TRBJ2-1,TGTGCCAGCAGACCTAGCGGGAGCCGTTACAATGAGCAGTTCTTC,CASRPSGSRYNEQFF
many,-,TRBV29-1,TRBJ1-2,TGCAGCGTTGAGTGGGATGACTATGGCTACACCTTC,CSVEWDDYGYTF
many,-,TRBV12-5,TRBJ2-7,TGTGCTAGTGGTTTGGTAGGGGGGGGACCGTACGAGCAGTACTTC,CASGLVGGGPYEQYF
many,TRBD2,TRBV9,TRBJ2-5,TGTGCCAGCAGCGCCGCACTAGCGGATCAAGAGACCCAGTACTTC,CASSAALADQETQYF
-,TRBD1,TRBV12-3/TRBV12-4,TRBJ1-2,TGTGCCAGCAGCCAAGGGAGACAGGGGCCACCCTCAGACACCTTC,CASSQGRQGPPSDTF